The clone carrying this T cell receptor (beta chain) showed up many times. Stated time point: sample taken at primary tumor resection. The donor population consisted of approximately 68 patients with untreated, early-stage non-small cell lung cancer. Each TCR cDNA molecule bore a unique molecular identifier. Each CDR3 protein gets one entry after TCRdb re-called the 5' RACE reads with MiXCR. The sample lists 20,000 to 25,000 distinct CDR3 sequences, about 3% seen once, with under 35% in the top ten. The data belong to a study of spatial heterogeneity in lung cancer. For the study at large: Mean representation of each unique TCR and UMI combination in the raw reads exceeded 8.5 occurrences.

The CDR3 is 17 residues long. With 1 base clipped from V and 2 bases from J, the junction kept 5 bases outside the gene matches. Germline-derived CDR1 and CDR2 are SGDLS and YYNGEE. The chain carries TRBV9 and TRBJ2-2, with 10 bases lining up with TRBD2. This receptor was taken from a female donor with early-stage non-small cell lung cancer. Source: PBMCs, taken at surgery. CDR3 protein: CASSVTPSGRNTGELFF. Written as DNA, the CDR3 is TGTGCCAGCAGCGTAACCCCTAGCGGGAGAAACACCGGGGAGCTGTTTTTT. The entire variable domain, with the rest obtained from reference TRBV9 and TRBJ2-2, is as follows: DSGVTQTPKHLITATGQRVTLRCSPRSGDLSVYWYQQSLDQGLQFLIQYYNGEERAKGNILERFSAQQFPDLHSELNLSSLELGDSALYFCASSVTPSGRNTGELFFGEGSRLTVL.